This TCR beta chain was captured by sequencing in a study of blood T cell repertoires in COVID-19. Study in general: The analysed material was cDNA or gDNA that came from T cells, B-cell-depleted T cells, or PBMCs.

At least ten counts were recorded for this clone. Other DNA sequences in the sample encode the same CDR3. In the authors' methods: From reference gene primer amplification, estimates of nucleated cell counts were derived. Some clones are missing from TCRdb's copy, which holds only in-frame ones; the method was immunoSEQ multiplex PCR. V and J calls and clone size come straight from that table; D and trimming were deduced from the DNA. The repertoire holds roughly 68,000 clones, with approximately 86% as singletons. The sample taken for sequencing was peripheral blood. The TCR comes from a man of 80 years or more with active COVID-19.

The CDR3 sequence: CASSQARGTEAFF. CDR3 DNA: TGCGCCAGCAGCCAAGCCAGAGGCACTGAAGCTTTCTTT. The chain uses TRBV4-3 and TRBJ1-1, with no clear D. CDR1 and CDR2 (germline): LGHNA, YSLEER. The CDR3 length is 13 residues. Trimming pared 1 base from V and 4 bases from J, leaving 7 bases between.